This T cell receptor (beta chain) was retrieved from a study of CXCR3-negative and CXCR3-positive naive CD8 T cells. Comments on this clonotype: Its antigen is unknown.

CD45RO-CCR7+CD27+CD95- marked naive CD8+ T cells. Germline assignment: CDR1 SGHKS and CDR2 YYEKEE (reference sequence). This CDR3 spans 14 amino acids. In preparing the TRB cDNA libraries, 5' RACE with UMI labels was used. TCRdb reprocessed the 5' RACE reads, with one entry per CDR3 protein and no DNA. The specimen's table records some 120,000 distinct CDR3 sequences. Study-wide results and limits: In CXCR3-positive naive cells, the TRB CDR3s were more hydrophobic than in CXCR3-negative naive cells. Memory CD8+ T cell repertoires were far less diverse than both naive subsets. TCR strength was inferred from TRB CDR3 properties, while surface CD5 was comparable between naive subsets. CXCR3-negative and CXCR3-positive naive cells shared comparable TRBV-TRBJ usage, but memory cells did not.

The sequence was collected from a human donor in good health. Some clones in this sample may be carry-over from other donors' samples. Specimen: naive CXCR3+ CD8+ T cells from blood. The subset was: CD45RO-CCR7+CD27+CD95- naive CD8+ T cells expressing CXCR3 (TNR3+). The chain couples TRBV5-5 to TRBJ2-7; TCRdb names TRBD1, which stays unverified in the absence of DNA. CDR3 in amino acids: CASNYPGQTYEQYF.